This T cell receptor beta chain was sequenced in a study of beta chain features in type 1 diabetes. As every portion of the isolated RNA was reverse transcribed, the sequencing read expressed TCRB transcripts. Generated by immunoSEQ multiplex PCR, the TCRdb table keeps only in-frame clones and is missing some. The data show 120,000 to 150,000 clones, with 40% to 55% seen just once and roughly 0.4% held by the top ten. With respect to this clone: Its specificity is unknown.

Trimming removed 5 bases at V and 2 bases at J, with 15 bases between. This CDR3 is built from 16 residues. Germline-derived CDR1 and CDR2 are LNHNV and YYDKDF (reference sequence). Study-wide results and limits: The analysis here could not establish whether HLA type shapes TCRB rearrangement. Insertion counts at VDJ junctions were lower in type 1 diabetes patients, who also showed more deletions there. Compared to healthy donors, patients appeared to have naive, central memory and Treg TCRB repertoires that were more alike. Cells expressing TCR highly could be over-represented by cDNA sequencing.

Material for sequencing was Tregs from blood. The clonotype was recovered from a man aged 18 to 29 in good health. This chain connects TRBV15 to TRBJ2-2, with a possible D match to TRBD1 (5 bases). CDR3 sequence reads: CATSRNYRSNTGELFF. The CDR3 region has the DNA TGTGCCACCAGCCGTAATTACAGGAGTAACACCGGGGAGCTGTTTTTT.